This T cell receptor (beta chain) was obtained from a study of T-cell memory formation after mild COVID-19. Study observations and caveats: The SARS-CoV-2 specificity of second-wave clones reaching peak at day 37 remained unverified.

A note on this clonotype: Its antigen is as yet unknown.

Trimming took 5 bases from V and 6 from J, leaving 8 bases between them. The CDR3 totals 12 residues. The germline CDR1 and CDR2 sequences are PRHDT and FYEKMQ (reference sequence). It was 5'RACE with constant-segment primers that produced the TCR alpha and TCR beta cDNA libraries, which carried sample barcodes and UMIs. From the 5' RACE reads, TCRdb called clonotypes with MiXCR, one entry per CDR3 protein. The sample contains 450,000 to 650,000 distinct CDR3 sequences, approximately 21% of which appear only once. Sequencing used PBMCs or a T cell subset sorted from them (not recorded which). The source of this sequence is an adult woman who had mild COVID-19 (a few samples of this study predate the infection). Cell type and time point are not known. This chain connects TRBV13 to TRBJ2-1; D is ambiguous. CDR3 DNA sequence: TGTGCCAGCAGCGTATATGGCAATGAGCAGTTCTTC. This codes for CASSVYGNEQFF.